These 7 T cell receptor beta chains came from one sample sequenced in a study of tumor-infiltrating lymphocytes in localized non-small cell lung cancer. The data were produced by immunoSEQ multiplex PCR, yet TCRdb's version contains in-frame clones alone and is incomplete. The sample records around 24,000 clones, around 64% being singletons. The specimen was lung tumor tissue. These TCRs come from a human donor with non-small cell lung cancer.

CDR3 in DNA: TGTGCCAGCAGCCTCGTGCAGCCCCAGCATTTT. The encoded protein is CASSLVQPQHF. The chain has TRBV7-4 and TRBJ1-5; no clear D. V lost 5 bases and J 7 bases, leaving 6 bases between the germline ends. Germline loops: CDR1 SGHVT, CDR2 SQSDAQ. This CDR3 is 11 amino acids long.

This clone has only a few counts. This chain links TRBV12-5 with TRBJ2-1; 8 nucleotides agree with TRBD2. The CDR3 has 18 residues. V lost 6 bases to trimming and J lost 6 bases; unmatched junction nucleotides: 19. The germline gives CDR1 LGHNT, CDR2 FRNRAP. The CDR3 here is CASGLISAGGLGANEQFF. The CDR3 DNA reads as TGTGCTAGTGGCTTGATCTCGGCGGGGGGATTAGGGGCCAATGAGCAGTTCTTC. The variable domain in full, completed from reference TRBV12-5 and TRBJ2-1, reads DARVTQTPRHKVTEMGQEVTMRCQPILGHNTVFWYRQTMMQGLELLAYFRNRAPLDDSGMPKDRFSAEMPDATLATLKIQPSEPRDSAVYFCASGLISAGGLGANEQFFGPGTRLTVL.

The chain uses TRBV5-6 and TRBJ2-2; a possible D gene is TRBD2 (6 bases). The germline CDR1 and CDR2 sequences are SGHDT and YYEEEE. Trimming left V 0 bases short and J 1 base short, with 10 bases between. The CDR3 spans 16 residues. The CDR3 spells CASSLVGTWNTGELFF. The DNA for the CDR3 is TGTGCCAGCAGCTTGGTAGGGACTTGGAACACCGGGGAGCTGTTTTTT.

The chain is built from TRBV28 and TRBJ2-5; 8 positions match TRBD1. The germline V gene encodes CDR1 MDHEN and CDR2 SYDVKM. V dropped 7 bases and J dropped 4; count of bases not matched to a gene: 17. The CDR3 sequence is 17 residues long. The CDR3 sequence: CASKAYRGKASGETQYF. The DNA of the CDR3 is TGTGCCAGCAAGGCGTACAGGGGGAAGGCTTCGGGAGAGACCCAGTACTTC.

This rearrangement joins TRBV2 to TRBJ2-2, with unresolved D. Trimming left V 5 bases short and J 0 bases short, with 13 bases between. Germline V gene lookup returns CDR1 SNHLY and CDR2 FYNNEI. CDR3 length: 16 amino acids. The CDR3 nucleotides are TGTGCCAGCAGTTCATCAGGAGCCTCGAACACCGGGGAGCTGTTTTTT. As protein: CASSSSGASNTGELFF.

The V and J genes are TRBV6-5 and TRBJ2-2; D call uncertain. The germline V gene has CDR1 MNHEY and CDR2 SVGAGI. Trimming cost V 2 bases and J 2 bases, with 12 bases left between them. The CDR3 is 16 amino acids. CDR3 region: CASSYPSETNTGELFF. CDR3 sequence (DNA): TGTGCCAGCAGTTACCCGTCCGAAACCAACACCGGGGAGCTGTTTTTT.

The chain uses TRBV15 and TRBJ1-2; TRBD1 is a possible D gene (6 bases). Germline CDR1 LNHNV, CDR2 YYDKDF (reference sequence). CDR3 length: 14 amino acids. Trimming took 1 base from V and 8 from J, leaving 14 bases between them. The chain's CDR3 is CATSRGTAARGYTF. The CDR3 DNA reads as TGTGCCACCAGCAGAGGGACAGCGGCAAGAGGCTACACCTTC.